The 2 T cell receptor beta chains in this list originate from one sample, sequenced in a study of technical replicates of blood from several donors. Assay: immunoSEQ multiplex PCR; the TCRdb copy retains only in-frame clones and omits some. This sample carries about 66,000 clones, 95% to 97% of them seen once, and the ten largest clones take roughly 0.25%. The specimen sequenced was T cells isolated from PBMCs. The receptors here all came from a human donor in good health.

V usage is TRBV6-5 and J usage is TRBJ1-4; TRBD1 aligns across 9 bases. J lost 8 bases, V lost 2 bases, and 6 bases had no gene match. Germline CDR1 MNHEY, CDR2 SVGAGI. CDR3 size: 15 residues. Written as DNA, the CDR3 is TGTGCCAGCAGTTACGGGACAGGGCCACCGGAAAAACTGTTTTTT. It encodes CASSYGTGPPEKLFF.

This rearrangement joins TRBV7-6 to TRBJ2-7, with 7 bases that match TRBD1. Trimming removed 1 base from V and 3 bases from J; junction bases left unmatched: 0. Germline V gene lookup returns CDR1 SGHVS and CDR2 FNYEAQ. CDR3 length: 13 amino acids. CDR3 coding DNA: TGTGCCAGCAGCTTAGACAGGGGCTACGAGCAGTACTTC. Its translation: CASSLDRGYEQYF.